The rows below give T cell receptor beta chains drawn from one sample of a study of blood T cells in healthy people across ages. Each CDR3 protein is one row after TCRdb ran MiXCR on the 5' RACE reads. The data contain around 850,000 distinct CDR3 sequences, roughly 34% of them singletons. Material for sequencing was blood. These receptors all stem from a man younger than 30 in good health. The CDR3 runs from the conserved cysteine through the conserved F or W. The D gene is left open where the match is weak. Size tells how often a clone was seen (once, few, many) or the class of an expanded clone, and some rows leave it out.

>TRBV18|.|.|TRBJ1-5
TGTGCCAGCTCACAACAGGGTTTGGCCAATCAGCCCCAGCATTTT
CASSQQGLANQPQHF
>TRBV10-3|.|.|TRBJ2-3
TGTGCCATCAGTGAGTCAACGCAGGCCAGCACAGATACGCAGTATTTT
CAISESTQASTDTQYF
>TRBV4-3|many|.|TRBJ2-7
TGCGCCAGCAGCCCATCACTAGCCCGCTCCTACGAGCAGTACTTC
CASSPSLARSYEQYF
>TRBV5-1|.|.|TRBJ1-6
TGCGCCAGCAGCCCAGGGTACGTGAGATATAATTCACCCCTCCACTTT
CASSPGYVRYNSPLHF
>TRBV9|many|.|TRBJ1-6
TGTGCCAGCAGCGTAGCTCCAGGGGTGGCTTCACCCCTCCACTTT
CASSVAPGVASPLHF
>TRBV29-1|few|TRBD1|TRBJ1-1
TGCAGCGTTGAAGGGACAGGGTCTGAAGCTTTCTTT
CSVEGTGSEAFF
>TRBV7-9|.|.|TRBJ1-2
TGTGCCAGCACTACCCGGGACACCCATAACTATGGCTACACCTTC
CASTTRDTHNYGYTF
>TRBV5-5|many|.|TRBJ2-1
TGTGCCAGCAGCTTGGAGCCCTCCGGGGACAATGAGCAGTTCTTC
CASSLEPSGDNEQFF
>TRBV6-1|.|TRBD2|TRBJ2-7
TGTGCCAGCAGTAAAGTGGGAGGGTGGAAGTACTTC
CASSKVGGWKYF
>TRBV2|few|.|TRBJ2-3
TGTGCCAGCATCCCAGGGCAGGGAACAGATACGCAGTATTTT
CASIPGQGTDTQYF
>TRBV15|few|.|TRBJ2-5
TGTGCCACCAGCAGAGGGACGGGGGAAGAGACCCAGTACTTC
CATSRGTGEETQYF
>TRBV12-3/TRBV12-4|.|TRBD1|TRBJ2-4
TGTGCCAGCAGTTTGGACAGGGAGAGGAAAAACATTCAGTACTTC
CASSLDRERKNIQYF
>TRBV20-1|.|TRBD1|TRBJ1-2
TGCAGTGCTAGTTCCCAGGGGGCGAGTGACTATGGCTACACCTTC
CSASSQGASDYGYTF
>TRBV6-6|.|.|TRBJ1-1
TGTGCCAGCAGTTACTCGAGTATGGCTTTCTTT
CASSYSSMAFF
>TRBV15|.|.|TRBJ2-7
TGTGCCACCAGCGCCCGTTCATACAATGAGCAGTACTTC
CATSARSYNEQYF
>TRBV28|.|TRBD1|TRBJ1-5
TGTGCCAGCAGTTTAGTTACAGGGCGACAGGGTAGCAATCAGCCCCAGCATTTT
CASSLVTGRQGSNQPQHF
>TRBV5-1|.|TRBD1|TRBJ2-2
TGCGCCAGCAGTGCCGGGACAGGGATGCGGGCCGGGGAGCTGTTTTTT
CASSAGTGMRAGELFF
>TRBV7-2|.|.|TRBJ1-5
TGTGCCAGCAGCTTAGACACCTCCAATCAGCCCCAGCATTTT
CASSLDTSNQPQHF
>TRBV6-2/TRBV6-3|.|.|TRBJ2-1
TGTGCCAGCAGTACGGGACGGCCCTACGAGCAGTTCTTC
CASSTGRPYEQFF
>TRBV6-2/TRBV6-3|many|.|TRBJ1-2
TGTGCCAGCAGTTACGGACAGTCCTATGGCTACACCTTC
CASSYGQSYGYTF
>TRBV29-1|few|.|TRBJ2-5
TGCAGCGTGAGGAAGAATTTAGAGGGAGAGACCCAGTACTTC
CSVRKNLEGETQYF
>TRBV2|.|.|TRBJ1-6
TGTGCGATCAACGGGGGGAGTTCACCCCTCCACTTT
CAINGGSSPLHF
>TRBV5-1|.|.|TRBJ2-4
TGCGCCAGCAGGGCAGGAACCGGTCCGGAGTACTTC
CASRAGTGPEYF